This T cell receptor beta chain originates from a study of graft-versus-host responses after intestinal transplantation. Overall study: Every recipient had anti-thymocyte globulin induction and 2 to 3 years of tacrolimus plus steroids.

The method was immunoSEQ multiplex PCR; TCRdb's version includes in-frame clones alone and lacks a portion of them. The sample consists of tens of thousands of clones, roughly 94% of them appearing once. With respect to this clone: Its antigen is still unknown.

General study results and limits: Analysis identified GvH clones in recipient marrow, with some appearing first in ileum or blood. Peak levels of circulating GvH clones tracked with early post-transplant HvG declines.

Germline V CDR1 and CDR2: LNHDA, SQIVND (reference sequence). J gave up 2 bases and V 4 bases, and 5 bases lay outside the gene matches. This CDR3 has 15 amino acids. The sample here was PBMCs, taken 156 days after intestinal transplant. The genes are TRBV19 and TRBJ2-3; 8 nucleotides align to TRBD2. This TCR derives from a human patient who received an intestinal transplant, so some T cells may come from the graft donor. The CDR3 here is CASSKGGRTTDTQYF. In DNA, the CDR3 is TGTGCCAGTAGTAAGGGCGGGAGGACCACAGATACGCAGTATTTT.